This T cell receptor (beta chain) emerged from a study of cytomegalovirus exposure and HLA in healthy donors. Primers included in the PCR were 60 Vbeta and 13 Jbeta primers. Repertoires were generated with immunoSEQ multiplex PCR, while TCRdb's copy carries only in-frame clones and drops some. This sample yields about 300,000 clones, of which 86% are seen a single time; 3.5% to 4.5% belongs to the top ten. J lost 4 bases, V lost 6 bases, and 12 bases had no gene match. Per germline, CDR1 ENHRY and CDR2 SYGVKD. There are 15 residues in the CDR3. The TCR was taken from a man aged 35 to 55 in good health and CMV-seropositive. The rearrangement uses TRBV10-3 and TRBJ2-7, with TRBD1 matching 7 bases. The sequenced sample consisted of PBMCs. The CDR3 here is CAIRNSDREVYEQYF. CDR3 bases: TGTGCCATCAGAAATTCCGACAGGGAAGTGTACGAGCAGTACTTC.